This T cell receptor (beta chain) was retrieved from a study of radiotherapy plus CTLA-4 blockade in lung cancer. Study results and limitations: Clones of tumor-derived TCRs expanded in blood after radiotherapy plus ipilimumab.

Per the germline V gene, CDR1 is SGDLS and CDR2 is YYNGEE. There are 16 residues in the CDR3. Trimming took off 0 bases at V and 1 base at J, with 10 bases between the two ends. The method was immunoSEQ multiplex PCR; TCRdb's version includes in-frame clones alone and lacks a portion of them. The data contain about 120,000 clones, about 77% of them singletons. Of note for this clone: Its specificity is not known.

This sequence originates from a human donor with non-small cell lung cancer who had a partial response to radiotherapy plus ipilimumab. This chain joins TRBV9 and TRBJ2-2, with D tentatively TRBD1 (5 bases). The sequences come from peripheral blood, collected from a patient treated with radiotherapy plus ipilimumab. CDR3 in amino acids: CASSVGIRENTGELFF. CDR3 bases: TGTGCCAGCAGCGTAGGTATCAGGGAGAACACCGGGGAGCTGTTTTTT. Drawing the rest from reference TRBV9 and TRBJ2-2, the complete variable domain is DSGVTQTPKHLITATGQRVTLRCSPRSGDLSVYWYQQSLDQGLQFLIQYYNGEERAKGNILERFSAQQFPDLHSELNLSSLELGDSALYFCASSVGIRENTGELFFGEGSRLTVL.